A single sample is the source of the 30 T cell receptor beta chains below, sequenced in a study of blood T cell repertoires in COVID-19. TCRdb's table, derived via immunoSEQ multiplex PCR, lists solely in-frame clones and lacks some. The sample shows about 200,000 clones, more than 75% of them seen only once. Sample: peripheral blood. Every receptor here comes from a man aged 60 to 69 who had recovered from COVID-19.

This CDR3 is CASSLGPLAGGPSGNEQFF. The CDR3 region has the DNA TGTGCCAGCAGCTTAGGGCCCCTAGCGGGAGGGCCCTCTGGGAATGAGCAGTTCTTC. The chain couples TRBV7-9 to TRBJ2-1; 12 nucleotides align to TRBD2. CDR3 length equals 19 residues. Germline V gene sequence: CDR1 SEHNR, CDR2 FQNEAQ (reference sequence). V was clipped by 1 base and J by 7 bases; unmatched bases: 14.

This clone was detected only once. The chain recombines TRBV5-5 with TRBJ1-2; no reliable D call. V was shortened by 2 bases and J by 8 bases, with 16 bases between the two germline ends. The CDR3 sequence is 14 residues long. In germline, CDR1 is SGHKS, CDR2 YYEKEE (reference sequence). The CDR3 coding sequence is TGTGCCAGCAGCTTAATTGATGACAAATCCGGCTACACCTTC. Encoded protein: CASSLIDDKSGYTF.

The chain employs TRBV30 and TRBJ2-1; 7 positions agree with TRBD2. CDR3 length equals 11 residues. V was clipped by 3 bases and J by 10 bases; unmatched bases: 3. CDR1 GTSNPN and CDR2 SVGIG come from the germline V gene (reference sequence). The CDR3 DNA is TGTGCCTGGAGCGGACTAGACGAGCAGTTCTTC. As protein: CAWSGLDEQFF.

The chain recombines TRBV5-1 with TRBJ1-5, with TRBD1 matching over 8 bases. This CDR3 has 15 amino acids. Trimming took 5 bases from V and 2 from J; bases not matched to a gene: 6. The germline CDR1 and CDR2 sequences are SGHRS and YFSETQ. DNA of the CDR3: TGCGCCAGCAGTTTAACGACAGGGGGCAATCAGCCCCAGCATTTT. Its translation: CASSLTTGGNQPQHF.

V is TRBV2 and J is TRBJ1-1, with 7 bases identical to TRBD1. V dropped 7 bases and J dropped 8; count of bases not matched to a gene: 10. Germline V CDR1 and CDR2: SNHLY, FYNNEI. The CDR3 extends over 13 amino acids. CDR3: CASTAIDREEAFF. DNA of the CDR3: TGTGCCAGCACCGCAATCGACAGGGAGGAAGCTTTCTTT.

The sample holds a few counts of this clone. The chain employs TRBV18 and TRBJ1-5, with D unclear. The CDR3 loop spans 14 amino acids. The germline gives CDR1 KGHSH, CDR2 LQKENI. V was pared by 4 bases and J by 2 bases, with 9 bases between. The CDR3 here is CASSHDNGNQPQHF. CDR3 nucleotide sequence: TGTGCCAGCTCACACGACAATGGCAATCAGCCCCAGCATTTT.

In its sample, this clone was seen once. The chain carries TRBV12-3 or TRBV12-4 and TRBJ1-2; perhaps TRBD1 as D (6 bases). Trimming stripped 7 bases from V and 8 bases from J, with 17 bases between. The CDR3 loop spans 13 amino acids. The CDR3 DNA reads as TGTGCCAGCAACCCGACAGGCCGTGAGGGCTACACCTTC. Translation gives CASNPTGREGYTF.

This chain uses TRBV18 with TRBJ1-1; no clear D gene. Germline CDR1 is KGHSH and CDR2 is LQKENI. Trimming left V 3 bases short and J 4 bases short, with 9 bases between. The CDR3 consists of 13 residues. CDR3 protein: CASSPIAVTEAFF. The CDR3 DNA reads TGTGCCAGCTCACCCATCGCGGTCACTGAAGCTTTCTTT.

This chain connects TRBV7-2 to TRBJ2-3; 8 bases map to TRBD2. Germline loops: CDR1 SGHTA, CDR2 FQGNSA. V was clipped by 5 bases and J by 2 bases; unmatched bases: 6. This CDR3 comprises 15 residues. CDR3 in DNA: TGTGCCAGCAGCCCAGCGGGGGCCTTCACAGATACGCAGTATTTT. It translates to CASSPAGAFTDTQYF.

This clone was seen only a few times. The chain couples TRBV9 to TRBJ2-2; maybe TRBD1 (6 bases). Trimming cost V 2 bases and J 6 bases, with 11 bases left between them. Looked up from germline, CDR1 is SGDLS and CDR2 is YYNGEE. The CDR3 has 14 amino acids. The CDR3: CASSVHRDAGELFF. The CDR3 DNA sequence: TGTGCCAGCAGCGTTCACAGGGATGCCGGGGAGCTGTTTTTT.

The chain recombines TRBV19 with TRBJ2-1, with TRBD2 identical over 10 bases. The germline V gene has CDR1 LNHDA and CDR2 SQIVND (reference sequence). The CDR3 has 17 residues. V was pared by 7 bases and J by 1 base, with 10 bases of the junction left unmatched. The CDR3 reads CASTPGAGGRSYNEQFF. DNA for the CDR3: TGTGCCAGTACCCCCGGAGCGGGAGGGCGATCCTACAATGAGCAGTTCTTC.

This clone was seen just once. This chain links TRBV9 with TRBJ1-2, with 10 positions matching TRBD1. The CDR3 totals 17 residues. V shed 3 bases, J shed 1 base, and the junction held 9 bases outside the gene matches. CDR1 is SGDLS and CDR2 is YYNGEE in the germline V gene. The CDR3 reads CASSARDRGYFNYGYTF. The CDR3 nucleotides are TGTGCCAGCAGCGCCCGGGACAGGGGATACTTTAACTATGGCTACACCTTC.

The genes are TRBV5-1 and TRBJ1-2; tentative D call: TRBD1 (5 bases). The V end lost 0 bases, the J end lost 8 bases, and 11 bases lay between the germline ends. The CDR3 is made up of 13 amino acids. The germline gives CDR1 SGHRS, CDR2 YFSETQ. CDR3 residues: CASSLGTDTGYTF. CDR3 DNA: TGCGCCAGCAGCTTGGGGACGGACACGGGCTACACCTTC.

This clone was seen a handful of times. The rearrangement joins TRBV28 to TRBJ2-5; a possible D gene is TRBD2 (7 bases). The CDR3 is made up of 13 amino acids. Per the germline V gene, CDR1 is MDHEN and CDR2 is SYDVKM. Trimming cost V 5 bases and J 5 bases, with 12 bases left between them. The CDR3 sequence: CASSGGGRETQYF. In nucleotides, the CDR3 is TGTGCCAGCAGTGGGGGGGGCAGGGAGACCCAGTACTTC.

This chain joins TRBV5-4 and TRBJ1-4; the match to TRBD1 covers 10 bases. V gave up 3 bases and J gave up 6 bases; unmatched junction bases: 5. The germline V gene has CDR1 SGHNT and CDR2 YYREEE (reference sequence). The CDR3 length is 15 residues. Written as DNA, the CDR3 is TGTGCCAGCAGCTGGACCGGGACAGGGGATGAAAAACTGTTTTTT. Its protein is CASSWTGTGDEKLFF.

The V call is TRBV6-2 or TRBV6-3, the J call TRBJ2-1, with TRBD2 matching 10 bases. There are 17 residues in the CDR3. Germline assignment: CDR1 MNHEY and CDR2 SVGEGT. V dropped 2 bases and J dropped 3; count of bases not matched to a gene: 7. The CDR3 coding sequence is TGTGCCAGCAGTTACGAGCTAGCGGGGGCCTTCTACAATGAGCAGTTCTTC. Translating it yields CASSYELAGAFYNEQFF.

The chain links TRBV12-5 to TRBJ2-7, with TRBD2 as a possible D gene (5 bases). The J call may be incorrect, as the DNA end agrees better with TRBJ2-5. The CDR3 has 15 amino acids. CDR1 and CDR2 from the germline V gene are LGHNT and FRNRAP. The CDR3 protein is CASCVGVVSQETQYF. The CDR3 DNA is TGTGCTAGTTGCGTCGGGGTCGTGTCTCAAGAGACCCAGTACTTC.

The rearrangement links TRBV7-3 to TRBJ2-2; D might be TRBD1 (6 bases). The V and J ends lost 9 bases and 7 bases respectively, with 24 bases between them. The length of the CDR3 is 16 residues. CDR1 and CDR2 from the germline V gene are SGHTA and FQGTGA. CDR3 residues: CASRQTVKGDGGELFF. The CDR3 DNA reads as TGTGCCAGTCGCCAGACCGTAAAGGGGGATGGCGGGGAGCTGTTTTTT.

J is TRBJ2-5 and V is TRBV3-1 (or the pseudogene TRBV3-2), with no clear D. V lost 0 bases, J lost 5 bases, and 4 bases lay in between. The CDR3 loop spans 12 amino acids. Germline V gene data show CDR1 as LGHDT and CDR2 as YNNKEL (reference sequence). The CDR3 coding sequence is TGTGCCAGCAGCCAAGATCCGGAGACCCAGTACTTC. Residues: CASSQDPETQYF.

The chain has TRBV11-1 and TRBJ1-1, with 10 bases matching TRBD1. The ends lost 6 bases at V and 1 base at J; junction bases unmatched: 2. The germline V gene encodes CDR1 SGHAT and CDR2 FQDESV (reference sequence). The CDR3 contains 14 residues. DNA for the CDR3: TGTGCCAGCAGTTGGGACAGGGGGAACACTGAAGCTTTCTTT. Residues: CASSWDRGNTEAFF.

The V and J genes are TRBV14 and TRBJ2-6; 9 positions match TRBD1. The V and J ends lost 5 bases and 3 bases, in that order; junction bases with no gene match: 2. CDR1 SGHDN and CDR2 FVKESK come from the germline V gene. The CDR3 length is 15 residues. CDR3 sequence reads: CASSYRGLGANVLTF. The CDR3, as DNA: TGTGCCAGCAGCTACAGGGGGCTTGGGGCCAACGTCCTGACTTTC.

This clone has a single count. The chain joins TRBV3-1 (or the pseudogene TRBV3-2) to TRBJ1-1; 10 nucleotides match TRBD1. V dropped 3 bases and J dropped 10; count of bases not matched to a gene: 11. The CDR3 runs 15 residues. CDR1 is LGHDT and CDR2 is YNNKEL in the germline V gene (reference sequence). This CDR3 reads CASSHQVGTGASAFF. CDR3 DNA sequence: TGTGCCAGCAGCCACCAGGTGGGGACAGGGGCTTCAGCTTTCTTT.

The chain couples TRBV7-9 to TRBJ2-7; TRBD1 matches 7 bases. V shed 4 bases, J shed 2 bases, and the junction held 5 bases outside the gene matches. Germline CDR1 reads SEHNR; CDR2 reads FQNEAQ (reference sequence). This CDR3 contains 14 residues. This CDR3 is CASSSGTATYEQYF. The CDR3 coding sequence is TGTGCCAGCAGCTCCGGGACAGCGACCTACGAGCAGTACTTC.

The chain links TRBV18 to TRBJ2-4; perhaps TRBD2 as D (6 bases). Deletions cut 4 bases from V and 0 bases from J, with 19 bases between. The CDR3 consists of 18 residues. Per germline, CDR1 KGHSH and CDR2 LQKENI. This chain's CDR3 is CASSLVPLTGVAKNIQYF. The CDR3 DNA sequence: TGTGCCAGCTCACTCGTTCCTCTAACGGGAGTAGCCAAAAACATTCAGTACTTC.

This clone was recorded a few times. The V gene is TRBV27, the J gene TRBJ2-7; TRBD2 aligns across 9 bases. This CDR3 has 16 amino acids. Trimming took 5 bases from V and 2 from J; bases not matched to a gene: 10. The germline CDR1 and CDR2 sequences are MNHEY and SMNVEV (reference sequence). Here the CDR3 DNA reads TGTGCCAGCAGTCCCTTCACTAGCGGGTCAACCTACGAGCAGTACTTC. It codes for CASSPFTSGSTYEQYF.

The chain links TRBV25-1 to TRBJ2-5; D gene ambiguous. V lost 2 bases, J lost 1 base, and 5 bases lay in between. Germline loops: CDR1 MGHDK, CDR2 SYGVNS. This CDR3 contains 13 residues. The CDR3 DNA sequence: TGTGCCAGCAGTGAACCAGGCCAAGAGACCCAGTACTTC. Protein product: CASSEPGQETQYF.

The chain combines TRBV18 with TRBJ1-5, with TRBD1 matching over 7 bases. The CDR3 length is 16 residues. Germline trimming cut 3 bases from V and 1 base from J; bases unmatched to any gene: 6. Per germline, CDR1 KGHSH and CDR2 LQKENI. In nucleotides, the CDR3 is TGTGCCAGCTCACCGACAGGGATAGGAAGCAATCAGCCCCAGCATTTT. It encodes CASSPTGIGSNQPQHF.

This chain's CDR3 is CASSLTSSLPEQYF. The CDR3 bases are TGCGCCAGCAGCTTGACTAGCAGCCTCCCCGAGCAGTACTTC. The chain has TRBV5-1 and TRBJ2-7; D is possibly TRBD2 (6 bases). The V gene's germline CDR1 is SGHRS and CDR2 YFSETQ. Trimming removed 1 base from V and 6 bases from J, with 14 bases in between. The CDR3 spans 14 residues.

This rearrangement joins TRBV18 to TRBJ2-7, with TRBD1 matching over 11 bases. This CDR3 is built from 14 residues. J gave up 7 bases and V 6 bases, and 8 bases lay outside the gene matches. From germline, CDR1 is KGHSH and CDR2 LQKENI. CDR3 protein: CASSPGDRGYEQYF. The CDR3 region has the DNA TGTGCCAGCTCCCCAGGGGACAGGGGGTATGAGCAGTACTTC.

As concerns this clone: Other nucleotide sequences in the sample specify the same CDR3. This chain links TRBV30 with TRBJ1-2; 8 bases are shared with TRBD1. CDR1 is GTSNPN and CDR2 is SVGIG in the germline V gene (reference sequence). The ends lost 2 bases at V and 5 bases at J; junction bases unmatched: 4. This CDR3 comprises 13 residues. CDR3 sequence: CAWSIGQGYGYTF. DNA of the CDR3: TGTGCCTGGAGTATCGGACAGGGATATGGCTACACCTTC.